The 8 T cell receptor beta chains given below trace back to one sample, sequenced in a study of T cells in Graves' hyperthyroidism and ophthalmopathy (dated by TCRdb to the late 2010s). Library preparation used multiplex PCR. Sequenced using an Illumina HiSeq 2000. The TCR beta CDR3 regions were amplified from RNA transcripts. For the first round of RT-PCR on the TCR CDR3, the HTBI primer set was used together with the Qiagen OneStep RT-PCR kit. TCRdb reprocessing: public reads trimmed at Q25 with fastp, clones called with MiXCR, in-frame beta chains kept. Each entry is one CDR3 protein sequence, shown with its most common DNA and genes. The sample table holds tens of thousands of distinct CDR3 sequences, of which less than 45% were seen once. Under 13% of the sample is in the top ten clones. The source material was blood. The receptor set was obtained from a woman aged 25 to 39 with Graves' hyperthyroidism.

This clonotype is deemed medium-sized. The CDR3 region is CASSQLDLHF. Written as DNA, the CDR3 is TGTGCCAGCAGCCAATTAGACCTCCACTTT. The chain has TRBV7-9 and TRBJ1-6, with unresolved D. Trimming cost V 5 bases and J 15 bases, with 8 bases left between them. Germline V gene lookup returns CDR1 SEHNR and CDR2 FQNEAQ (reference sequence). This CDR3 has 10 residues.

Worth noting for this clonotype: The junction departs from the called germline gene at one end, perhaps through a read error. The V gene is TRBV19, the J gene TRBJ1-1, with 11 positions matching TRBD1. Per the germline V gene, CDR1 is LNHDA and CDR2 is SQIVND (reference sequence). The CDR3 is made up of 14 amino acids. The DNA for the CDR3 is TGTGCCAGTAGTATGGGACAGGGGGGGACTGAAGCCTTCTTT. Translation gives CASSMGQGGTEAFF.

As for this clonotype: This CDR3 is missing its conserved last phenylalanine or tryptophan, likely due to a read error. The V call is TRBV19, the J call TRBJ2-3; D might be TRBD2 (5 bases). Germline V gene sequence: CDR1 LNHDA, CDR2 SQIVND (reference sequence). This CDR3 contains 15 residues. As DNA, the CDR3 is TGTGCCGGTAGTATCGCCGGGATCGGCATAGATACGCAGTATCTT. It yields the protein CAGSIAGIGIDTQYL.

This clonotype was observed once. The chain couples TRBV24-1 to TRBJ2-3; D gene unclear. The CDR3 is 15 amino acids. The germline CDR1 and CDR2 sequences are KGHDR and SFDVKD. The ends were cut back, 4 bases at V and 0 bases at J, with 10 bases in the middle. In nucleotides, the CDR3 is TGTGCCACCAGTGACCACACAGATAGCACAGATACGCAGTATTTT. It codes for CATSDHTDSTDTQYF.

In its sample, this clonotype is medium-sized. The V call is TRBV7-3, the J call TRBJ2-6; unclear D gene. Germline values: CDR1 SGHTA, CDR2 FQGTGA. Trimming cost V 3 bases and J 2 bases, with 5 bases left between them. The CDR3 length is 14 residues. The CDR3 spells CASSFGPGANVLTF. The CDR3 DNA reads TGTGCCAGCAGCTTTGGGCCTGGGGCCAACGTCCTGACTTTC.

This clonotype was detected ten times or more. CDR3 DNA sequence: TGCAGTGCTAGTCCCAGGAAGGGAGCGGATGAGACCCAGTACTTC. Translating it yields CSASPRKGADETQYF. The rearrangement uses TRBV20-1 and TRBJ2-5, with D possibly matching TRBD2 (5 bases). V dropped 3 bases and J dropped 5 bases, with 19 bases sitting between them. The CDR3 is made up of 15 amino acids. CDR1 and CDR2 from the germline V gene are DFQATT and SNEGSKA (reference sequence).

The chain is built from TRBV19 and TRBJ1-1; D gene unclear. The V gene lost 5 bases and the J gene lost 0 bases, with 7 bases spanning the gap. This CDR3 region has 13 residues. Germline V gene lookup returns CDR1 LNHDA and CDR2 SQIVND (reference sequence). Written as DNA, the CDR3 is TGTGCCAGTAGTCCCTACCTGAACACTGAAGCTTTCTTT. Translation: CASSPYLNTEAFF.

There are many counts of this clonotype. This chain connects TRBV20-1 to TRBJ2-7; no clear D. The CDR3 spans 15 residues. Germline V gene sequence: CDR1 DFQATT, CDR2 SNEGSKA (reference sequence). The germline V and J ends were trimmed by 0 bases and 2 bases, with 14 bases remaining between them. The CDR3 region is CSARDPFLLAYEQYF. In nucleotides, the CDR3 is TGCAGTGCTAGAGACCCATTCTTGCTAGCCTACGAGCAGTACTTC.